These 19 T cell receptor beta chains originate from one sample sequenced in a study of T cells in Graves' hyperthyroidism and ophthalmopathy. Amplified TCR beta CDR3 regions derived from RNA transcripts. The TCR CDR3 first-round RT-PCR relied on the HTBI primer set. TCRdb reprocessed the multiplex PCR reads via MiXCR and lists one record per CDR3 protein. The data contain about 540,000 distinct CDR3 sequences, 46% of them singletons. The specimen was peripheral blood or thyroid tissue (not recorded which). All receptors come from a woman aged 18-30 years with Graves' hyperthyroidism.

Comment on this clonotype: Since a much larger clone is just one base distant, this may be a read error. The gene calls are TRBV12-3 or TRBV12-4 and TRBJ2-2; 8 nucleotides align to TRBD2. The trim removed 5 bases at V and 7 bases at J, leaving 6 bases unmatched. The CDR3 sequence is 14 residues long. The CDR3 DNA reads as TGTGCCAGCAGTCCGGGACTAGGGAACGGGGAGCTGTTTTTT. Translated, it gives CASSPGLGNGELFF.

This chain links TRBV19 with TRBJ1-5; D uncertain. Germline CDR1 reads LNHDA; CDR2 reads SQIVND (reference sequence). This CDR3 spans 14 amino acids. V shed 7 bases and J shed 7 bases, with 17 bases lying between them. CDR3 amino acids: CASTEGPFSQPQHF. In nucleotides, the CDR3 is TGTGCCAGTACCGAGGGTCCCTTTTCCCAGCCCCAGCATTTT.

Many counts were recorded for this clonotype. The chain joins TRBV29-1 to TRBJ2-7; 9 nucleotides line up with TRBD1. V shed 1 base, J shed 4 bases, and the junction held 8 bases outside the gene matches. Germline values: CDR1 SQVTM, CDR2 ANQGSEA. The CDR3 spans 15 residues. The CDR3 region is CSVEGPTGGGYEQYF. The CDR3 DNA reads TGCAGCGTTGAAGGGCCTACAGGGGGCGGGTACGAGCAGTACTTC.

In the case of this clonotype: The CDR3 does not end in the conserved phenylalanine or tryptophan, so this is likely a read error. It is unclear where the CDR3 begins or ends on the DNA, so no DNA is shown, and the CDR3 is as TCRdb lists it. The rearrangement links TRBV29-1 to TRBJ1-1; the table's D call, TRBD1, was not checked against the DNA. Germline CDR1 is SQVTM and CDR2 is ANQGSEA. The CDR3 is 13 residues long, ends included. The CDR3 sequence is CSVEARGGQGANY.

This clonotype has at least ten counts. This chain joins TRBV4-1 and TRBJ1-1, with 9 bases that match TRBD1. Germline CDR1 MGHRA, CDR2 YSYEKL. The CDR3 sequence is 15 residues long. The junction had 11 bases not matched to a gene; V was cut back by 1 base and J by 11 bases. CDR3 in amino acids: CASSQAQGQGLYAFF. CDR3 nucleotide sequence: TGCGCCAGCAGCCAAGCCCAGGGACAGGGTTTGTACGCTTTCTTT.

At least ten counts were recorded for this clonotype. The V gene is TRBV5-1, the J gene TRBJ1-1; D is unresolved. The CDR3 runs 14 residues. Trimming shortened V by 0 bases and J by 1 base, and 7 bases separated the two germline ends. The germline CDR1 and CDR2 sequences are SGHRS and YFSETQ. The CDR3 bases are TGCGCCAGCAGCTTGGGACCGAAGAACACTGAAGCTTTCTTT. Protein product: CASSLGPKNTEAFF.

The J gene is TRBJ1-3, the V gene TRBV29-1; D not resolved. Germline CDR1 is SQVTM and CDR2 is ANQGSEA. The CDR3 runs to 12 residues. V lost 0 bases to trimming and J lost 4 bases, with 4 bases between them. CDR3 sequence: CSVEDPGNTIYF. In DNA, the CDR3 is TGCAGCGTTGAAGATCCGGGAAACACCATATATTTT.

Written as DNA, the CDR3 is TGCGCCAGCAGCTTGGTTAGGAGCGCGTACACCGGGGAGCTGTTTTTT. Protein: CASSLVRSAYTGELFF. V gene TRBV5-1 combines with J gene TRBJ2-2; D gene ambiguous. Trimming left V 0 bases short and J 3 bases short, with 12 bases between. Germline V gives CDR1 SGHRS, CDR2 YFSETQ. There are 16 residues in the CDR3.

This chain links TRBV10-3 with TRBJ2-6; no firm D call. The germline V gene encodes CDR1 ENHRY and CDR2 SYGVKD. V lost 3 bases, J lost 4 bases, and 10 bases lay in between. This CDR3 has 15 residues. The CDR3 loop reads CAISDVGSGANVLTF. Written as DNA, the CDR3 is TGTGCCATCAGTGATGTCGGGTCGGGGGCCAACGTCCTGACTTTC.

This chain joins TRBV7-9 and TRBJ2-7; D might be TRBD2 (5 bases). Judging by the DNA end, TRBJ2-1 fits better; the J call may be wrong. This CDR3 has 13 amino acids. Germline V gives CDR1 SEHNR, CDR2 FQNEAQ (reference sequence). The CDR3 loop reads CASSSRGSSEQFF. CDR3 DNA: TGTGCCAGCAGCTCAAGAGGGAGTTCTGAGCAGTTCTTC.

This clonotype came up many times. V is TRBV7-9 and J is TRBJ2-7, with unresolved D. Germline loops: CDR1 SEHNR, CDR2 FQNEAQ (reference sequence). The V end was cut by 1 base, the J end by 3 bases, with 16 bases between. This CDR3 region has 16 residues. CDR3 protein: CASSLDLGKMVYEQYF. DNA of the CDR3: TGTGCCAGCAGCTTAGATCTGGGAAAGATGGTCTACGAGCAGTACTTC.

This CDR3 reads CASSPTGSRERSEKLFF. CDR3 coding DNA: TGCGCCAGCAGCCCCACAGGGTCTCGGGAAAGAAGCGAAAAACTGTTTTTT. This rearrangement joins TRBV5-1 to TRBJ1-4, with D possibly matching TRBD1 (6 bases). The V end lost 4 bases, the J end lost 8 bases, and 24 bases lay between the germline ends. Germline assignment: CDR1 SGHRS and CDR2 YFSETQ. The CDR3 has 17 amino acids.

Concerning this clonotype itself: No conserved phenylalanine or tryptophan is present at the end of the CDR3, so a read error is the likely explanation. V gene TRBV11-3 combines with J gene TRBJ2-1, with 14 nucleotides matching TRBD2. The CDR3 is 18 residues long. CDR1 SGHNT and CDR2 YENEEA come from the germline V gene. V gave up 5 bases and J gave up 1 base; unmatched junction bases: 7. Here the CDR3 reads CASSSGTSGGPSYNEQFL. CDR3 coding DNA: TGTGCCAGCAGCAGCGGGACTAGCGGGGGCCCATCCTACAATGAGCAGTTCCTC.

This clonotype has a count of ten or more. This chain links TRBV5-1 with TRBJ1-1, with a possible D match to TRBD1 (6 bases). V shed 4 bases and J shed 7 bases, with 11 bases lying between them. The CDR3 covers 12 residues. CDR1 is SGHRS, CDR2 YFSETQ, per germline. The CDR3 nucleotides read TGCGCCAGCAGCCCGCAGGGGCGTGAAGCTTTCTTT. This sequence encodes CASSPQGREAFF.

This chain connects TRBV6-5 to TRBJ2-3, with TRBD2 identical over 11 bases. Trimming took 7 bases from V and 3 from J; bases not matched to a gene: 3. The V gene's germline CDR1 is MNHEY and CDR2 SVGAGI. The CDR3 consists of 14 residues. The CDR3 DNA is TGTGCCAGCATGATAGCGGGAGGGACAGATACGCAGTATTTT. It translates to CASMIAGGTDTQYF.

The chain is built from TRBV11-2 and TRBJ1-4, with TRBD1 as a possible D gene (6 bases). V was clipped by 0 bases and J by 7 bases, with 18 bases between them. CDR1 and CDR2 from the germline V gene are SGHAT and FQNNGV. CDR3 length equals 17 residues. The CDR3 loop reads CASSLDPKGGRGEKLFF. The CDR3 DNA sequence: TGTGCCAGCAGCTTAGATCCAAAGGGGGGGCGCGGTGAAAAACTGTTTTTT.

The chain joins TRBV7-6 to TRBJ1-6, with D unclear. Trimming cost V 4 bases and J 0 bases, with 10 bases left between them. CDR1 is SGHVS and CDR2 is FNYEAQ in the germline V gene. CDR3 length: 16 amino acids. The CDR3: CASSSSTSSYNSPLHF. In DNA form, the CDR3 reads TGTGCCAGCAGCTCTAGCACGAGCTCCTATAATTCACCCCTCCACTTT.

This clonotype occurred many times. The V call is TRBV4-1, the J call TRBJ1-2; D may be TRBD1 (5 bases). Germline V gene lookup returns CDR1 MGHRA and CDR2 YSYEKL. The V end was cut by 0 bases, the J end by 5 bases, with 13 bases between. There are 15 residues in the CDR3. For the CDR3, the DNA is TGCGCCAGCAGCCAAGATAGCGGCAGGGCTTATGGCTACACCTTC. Protein: CASSQDSGRAYGYTF.

This clonotype showed up just once. V gene TRBV19 combines with J gene TRBJ2-1; weak D call: TRBD2 (5 bases). This CDR3 has 12 residues. CDR1 and CDR2 (germline): LNHDA, SQIVND (reference sequence). V lost 6 bases to trimming and J lost 9 bases, with 12 bases between them. CDR3: CASRPGNTEQFF. The DNA of the CDR3 is TGTGCCAGTAGGCCGGGGAACACTGAGCAGTTCTTC.